These T cell receptor beta chains were read from a single sample in a study of blood T cell repertoires in COVID-19. Clones were sequenced by immunoSEQ multiplex PCR, and TCRdb holds only the in-frame ones, with some missing. This sample has about 180,000 clones; 85% to 90% occur once, and the top ten carry roughly 2.9%. Sequencing used peripheral blood. The source of these receptors is a woman in her twenties or thirties with active or convalescent COVID-19. Each CDR3 is given with its conserved first and last residue. The D gene is left open where the match is weak. Part of the rows lack a size; the others show once, few, many or a class for expanded clones.

abundance,d_gene,v_gene,j_gene,CDR3nt,CDR3aa
NA,TRBD2,TRBV28,TRBJ2-1,TGTGCCAGCAGCGTCGGACTAGCGGGCTCCTACAATGAGCAGTTCTTC,CASSVGLAGSYNEQFF
once,NA,TRBV7-9,TRBJ2-3,TGTGCCAGCAGCTTCGGTGGAGATACGCAGTATTTT,CASSFGGDTQYF
few,TRBD1,TRBV18,TRBJ2-3,TGTGCCAGCTCACAGGGCGTACAGGGGCGCACAGATACGCAGTATTTT,CASSQGVQGRTDTQYF
NA,TRBD1,TRBV19,TRBJ1-5,TGTGCCAGTAGTCGAACAGGGGGCTACAATCAGCCCCAGCATTTT,CASSRTGGYNQPQHF
NA,NA,TRBV6-5,TRBJ2-7,TGTGCCAGCAACCTTGACAGGCGCGAGCAGTACTTC,CASNLDRREQYF
NA,NA,TRBV29-1,TRBJ2-1,TGCAGCGTTGGAGGTGGGGAGTCGGGAGTTGCCCATGAGCAGTTCTTC,CSVGGGESGVAHEQFF
NA,TRBD1,TRBV6-5,TRBJ1-5,TGTGCCAGCAGTACAGGGGGTTGGCAGCCCCAGCATTTT,CASSTGGWQPQHF
NA,NA,TRBV19,TRBJ2-3,TGTGCCAGTAGTATAGGGGGAGAGTCCCGCACAGATACGCAGTATTTT,CASSIGGESRTDTQYF
once,NA,TRBV11-2,TRBJ2-2,TGTGCCAGCAGCTTAGGTCCCTCCCCAAGACTGAACACCGGGGAGCTGTTTTTT,CASSLGPSPRLNTGELFF
NA,TRBD2,TRBV6-1,TRBJ2-7,TGTGCCAGCAGTGAAGGGGTAGCGGGGACCTACGAGCAGTACTTC,CASSEGVAGTYEQYF
NA,TRBD1,TRBV6-4,TRBJ1-4,TGTGCCAGCAGGACGACAGGGAATGAAAAACTGTTTTTT,CASRTTGNEKLFF
NA,TRBD2,TRBV5-1,TRBJ2-2,TGCGCCAGCAGCTCTCCGGGACTAGCGGGCTCCGGGGAGCTGTTTTTT,CASSSPGLAGSGELFF
NA,TRBD1,TRBV27,TRBJ1-6,TGTGCCAGCAGTTTCCGGACAGGGACGTACTATAATTCACCCCTCCACTTT,CASSFRTGTYYNSPLHF
NA,NA,TRBV11-3,TRBJ2-1,TGTGCCAGCACCAAGGGGCGTGGCTTTTACAATGAGCAGTTCTTC,CASTKGRGFYNEQFF
NA,TRBD1,TRBV5-1,TRBJ2-1,TGCGCCAGCAGCTCACAGACAGGGGGCCTTGAGCAGTTCTTC,CASSSQTGGLEQFF
NA,TRBD2,TRBV2,TRBJ2-3,TGTGCCAGCAGTTTGACGGGAGGGCTCTTCACAGATACGCAGTATTTT,CASSLTGGLFTDTQYF
NA,TRBD1,TRBV7-2,TRBJ1-1,TGTGCCAGCAGCTCTCAGGGGGCCGCGAACACTGAAGCTTTCTTT,CASSSQGAANTEAFF
NA,NA,TRBV3-1/TRBV3-2,TRBJ1-2,TGTGCCAGCAGCCAAATTTTCAGGGGAGTTAGGGGCTACACCTTC,CASSQIFRGVRGYTF
NA,NA,TRBV6-5,TRBJ2-7,TGTGCCAGCAGATGGAACGGGGGACCCTACGAGCAGTACTTC,CASRWNGGPYEQYF
once,NA,TRBV14,TRBJ2-5,TGTGCCAGCAGCCGGGACACGTTCGGGACCCAGTACTTC,CASSRDTFGTQYF
NA,NA,TRBV18,TRBJ2-7,TGTGCCAGCTCACCGACGGGGTTTGGGGAGCAGTACTTC,CASSPTGFGEQYF
NA,NA,TRBV7-9,TRBJ2-7,TGTGCCAGCAGCCCTCAGGGGACCGCCTACGAGCAGTACTTC,CASSPQGTAYEQYF
NA,TRBD1,TRBV6-5,TRBJ2-3,TGTGCCAGCAGGATAGGGACAGTGAGCACAGATACGCAGTATTTT,CASRIGTVSTDTQYF
NA,TRBD2,TRBV19,TRBJ2-1,TGTGCCAGTAGTATAGTGGCTAGCGGGAGGGTCAATGAGCAGTTCTTC,CASSIVASGRVNEQFF
NA,TRBD2,TRBV7-9,TRBJ2-7,TGTGCCAGCCGACCCCGACTAGCGGCTACCTACGAGCAGTACTTC,CASRPRLAATYEQYF
NA,TRBD2,TRBV18,TRBJ2-3,TGTGCCAGCTCACTTTGGACTAGCGGGGGTACAGATACGCAGTATTTT,CASSLWTSGGTDTQYF
NA,NA,TRBV19,TRBJ2-3,TGTGCCAGTAGTATAAGGTCCTCGACAGCCAGCACAGATACGCAGTATTTT,CASSIRSSTASTDTQYF
NA,TRBD1,TRBV28,TRBJ2-7,TGTGCCAGCAGTTCACCGGGACAGAACTCCTACGAGCAGTACTTC,CASSSPGQNSYEQYF
NA,NA,TRBV30,TRBJ1-2,TGTGCCTGGAGGTGGGGAGGGTTTAACTATGGCTACACCTTC,CAWRWGGFNYGYTF
NA,NA,TRBV6-5,TRBJ2-2,TGTGCCAGCAGTTATCAGGGAGGCACCGGGGAGCTGTTTTTT,CASSYQGGTGELFF
few,NA,TRBV11-2,TRBJ1-2,TGTGCCAGCAGCTCCGAAGGGAGATCTAACTATGGCTACACCTTC,CASSSEGRSNYGYTF
NA,NA,TRBV5-4,TRBJ1-2,TGTGCCAGCAGCCGGACTTTTATCGGGTCGGGTGGCTACACCTTC,CASSRTFIGSGGYTF
NA,TRBD2,TRBV5-6,TRBJ2-7,TGTGCCAGCAGCGCGCGGGGGGTATGGTCCTACGAGCAGTACTTC,CASSARGVWSYEQYF
NA,TRBD2,TRBV2,TRBJ2-5,TGTGCCAGCAGTCTTACGGGGACTAGCGGGGGAAAAGAGACCCAGTACTTC,CASSLTGTSGGKETQYF
NA,TRBD1,TRBV3-1/TRBV3-2,TRBJ2-5,TGTGCCAGCTCAGAGCAGGGGGCTGGGGAGACCCAGTACTTC,CASSEQGAGETQYF
NA,NA,TRBV6-5,TRBJ1-2,TGTGCCAGCAGTTTAATCCGGGGATCACATTACTATGGCTACACCTTC,CASSLIRGSHYYGYTF
NA,TRBD1,TRBV11-2,TRBJ1-2,TGTGCCAGCAGCTTTACAGGGGCCTATGGCTACACCTTC,CASSFTGAYGYTF
NA,NA,TRBV7-9,TRBJ1-1,TGTGCCAGCAGCTTAGCTCCGGCTGAAGCTTTCTTT,CASSLAPAEAFF
once,NA,TRBV19,TRBJ1-5,TGTGCCAGTAGTATGTGGGTGCAGGGCAATCAGCCCCAGCATTTT,CASSMWVQGNQPQHF
NA,TRBD2,TRBV5-1,TRBJ2-3,TGCGCCAGCAGCTCCCTAAGTAGCGGGGGGTTACTTCGCACAGATACGCAGTATTTT,CASSSLSSGGLLRTDTQYF
NA,TRBD1,TRBV27,TRBJ1-1,TGTGCCAGCAGTTTACAGGGGGCCATGAACACTGAAGCTTTCTTT,CASSLQGAMNTEAFF
NA,NA,TRBV27,TRBJ1-5,TGTGCCAGCAGTTTAAGGGGAGGGAGTCAGCCCCAGCATTTT,CASSLRGGSQPQHF
NA,NA,TRBV7-9,TRBJ1-1,TGTGCCAGCAGCTTAGGCGGGGCTGAAGCTTTCTTT,CASSLGGAEAFF
NA,NA,TRBV7-9,TRBJ2-1,TGTGCCAGCAGCTTAGGATCCGGGGATGAGCAGTTCTTC,CASSLGSGDEQFF
NA,TRBD1,TRBV6-5,TRBJ1-6,TGTGCCAGCAGCCCGGGACAGCACTATAATTCACCCCTCCACTTT,CASSPGQHYNSPLHF
NA,NA,TRBV3-1/TRBV3-2,TRBJ2-3,TGTGCCAGCAGCCAAGGCGGGGATACGCAGTATTTT,CASSQGGDTQYF
NA,TRBD1,TRBV18,TRBJ2-7,TGTGCCAGCTCACCAGGACAGGGGGTTCTCTACGAGCAGTACTTC,CASSPGQGVLYEQYF
NA,TRBD2,TRBV9,TRBJ2-1,TGTGCCAGCAGCGTAGGCGTGAGGCGGGGGGCGTTGAATGAGCAGTTCTTC,CASSVGVRRGALNEQFF
NA,NA,TRBV5-1,TRBJ1-2,TGCGCCAGCAGCTTGGAGTCAGGAAAATGGGGCTACACCTTC,CASSLESGKWGYTF
NA,TRBD1,TRBV30,TRBJ2-2,TGTGCCTGGAGCCGGGACAGGGGTTCCGGGGAGCTGTTTTTT,CAWSRDRGSGELFF
few,TRBD1,TRBV6-5,TRBJ1-5,TGTGCCAGCACCCCGACAGGGGGTCAGCCCCAGCATTTT,CASTPTGGQPQHF
NA,NA,TRBV5-1,TRBJ2-3,TGCGCCAGCAATACAGGGGAGGCAGATACGCAGTATTTT,CASNTGEADTQYF
NA,TRBD1,TRBV2,TRBJ2-7,TGTGCCAGCAGTGAAGAAACAGGGGGGTTTGGGAACGAGCAGTACTTC,CASSEETGGFGNEQYF
NA,TRBD1,TRBV12-3/TRBV12-4,TRBJ1-6,TGTGCCAGTAGGGGACAGCTCCATTCACCCCTCCACTTT,CASRGQLHSPLHF
NA,NA,TRBV2,TRBJ1-2,TGTGCCAGCACCTTACGACAGGTCTATGGCTACACCTTC,CASTLRQVYGYTF
NA,TRBD2,TRBV14,TRBJ2-1,TGTGCCAGCAGCCAAGTGATTAGCGGGAGGGCCGGGTGGCATGAGCAGTTCTTC,CASSQVISGRAGWHEQFF
NA,NA,TRBV19,TRBJ1-2,TGTGCCAGTAGTATTTTTAGTTTTTCCTATGGCTACACCTTC,CASSIFSFSYGYTF